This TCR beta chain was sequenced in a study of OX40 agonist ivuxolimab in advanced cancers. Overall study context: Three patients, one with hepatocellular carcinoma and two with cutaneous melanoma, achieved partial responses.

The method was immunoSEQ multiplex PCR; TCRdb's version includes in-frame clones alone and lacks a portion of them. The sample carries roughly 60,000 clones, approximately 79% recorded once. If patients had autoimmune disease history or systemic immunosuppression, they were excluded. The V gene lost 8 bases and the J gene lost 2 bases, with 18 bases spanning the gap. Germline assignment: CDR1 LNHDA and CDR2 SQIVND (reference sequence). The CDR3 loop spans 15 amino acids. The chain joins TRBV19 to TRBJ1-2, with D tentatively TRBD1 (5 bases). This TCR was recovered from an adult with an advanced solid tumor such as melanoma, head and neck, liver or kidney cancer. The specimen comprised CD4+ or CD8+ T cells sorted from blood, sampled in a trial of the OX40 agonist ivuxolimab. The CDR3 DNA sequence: TGTGCCAGTCTTCCGGCCGGGGGTGGCAACTATGGCTACACCTTC. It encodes CASLPAGGGNYGYTF.